Each of the 25 T cell receptor beta chains below was sequenced from the same sample in a study of siplizumab effects on memory and regulatory T cells. Produced via immunoSEQ multiplex PCR; TCRdb's table is partial and in-frame only. Of around 110,000 clones in the sample, around 94% were seen once. Source material: non-Treg CD4+ T cells sorted from blood. These receptors originate from a human donor in good health.

This chain joins TRBV27 and TRBJ2-7; no firm D call. Germline CDR1 reads MNHEY; CDR2 reads SMNVEV (reference sequence). This CDR3 is 11 amino acids long. With 4 bases removed from V and 6 bases from J, the gap between germline ends came to 7 bases. The DNA of the CDR3 is TGTGCCAGCAGTTCGTTTGGCGAGCAGTACTTC. Encoded protein: CASSSFGEQYF.

CDR3 in DNA: TGTGCCAGTAGTATTTCTTACGGAAAGGGCTACGAGCAGTACTTC. Translated: CASSISYGKGYEQYF. V gene TRBV19 combines with J gene TRBJ2-7, with D hard to call. Germline loops: CDR1 LNHDA, CDR2 SQIVND (reference sequence). V was trimmed by 3 bases and J by 3 bases, leaving 15 bases between them. The CDR3 covers 15 residues.

V is TRBV9 and J is TRBJ2-5; 7 bases map to TRBD2. Trimming took 0 bases from V and 5 from J; bases not matched to a gene: 7. The germline V gene has CDR1 SGDLS and CDR2 YYNGEE. The CDR3 has 15 amino acids. CDR3 sequence reads: CASSVATSWAETQYF. DNA for the CDR3: TGTGCCAGCAGCGTAGCGACTAGCTGGGCGGAGACCCAGTACTTC.

The V and J genes are TRBV18 and TRBJ2-1; unclear D gene. Looked up from germline, CDR1 is KGHSH and CDR2 is LQKENI. This CDR3 has 13 amino acids. V was pared by 0 bases and J by 1 base, with 1 base between. The CDR3 sequence: CASSPPSYNEQFF. CDR3 DNA sequence: TGTGCCAGCTCACCACCGTCCTACAATGAGCAGTTCTTC.

Notes on this clone: This CDR3 is also generated by other DNA sequences in the sample. The rearrangement uses TRBV2 and TRBJ2-5; perhaps D is TRBD1 or TRBD2 (5 bases each). The CDR3 loop spans 11 amino acids. V was pared by 6 bases and J by 5 bases, with 7 bases between. Germline-derived CDR1 and CDR2 are SNHLY and FYNNEI. The CDR3 loop is CASSEGETQYF. CDR3 in DNA: TGTGCCAGCAGCGAGGGGGAGACCCAGTACTTC.

The table lists this clone with a few counts. The V and J genes are TRBV6-5 and TRBJ1-2; maybe TRBD1 (6 bases). In germline, CDR1 is MNHEY, CDR2 SVGAGI. V was clipped by 6 bases and J by 7 bases, with 15 bases between them. This CDR3 region has 13 residues. The CDR3 nucleotides are TGTGCCAGCAGCCCTGAGGGGGTGCGTGGCTACACCTTC. This gives the protein CASSPEGVRGYTF.

V is TRBV6-1 and J is TRBJ2-3; 9 positions match TRBD1. This CDR3 is 14 amino acids long. The J segment lost 4 bases and the V segment lost 8 bases, leaving 7 bases of the junction unmatched. Germline CDR1 and CDR2: MNHNS and SASEGT. CDR3 sequence reads: CASGGQGRSDTQYF. DNA for the CDR3: TGTGCCAGCGGGGGACAGGGTAGGTCAGATACGCAGTATTTT.

Written as DNA, the CDR3 is TGTGCCAGCAGTGTCATCCAAGGGGGCACCTACTCCTACGAGCAGTACTTC. This gives the protein CASSVIQGGTYSYEQYF. This chain joins TRBV27 and TRBJ2-7; TRBD1 aligns across 7 bases. The CDR3 totals 17 residues. V gave up 5 bases and J gave up 0 bases; unmatched junction bases: 13. Germline V gene sequence: CDR1 MNHEY, CDR2 SMNVEV (reference sequence).

The rearrangement joins TRBV2 to TRBJ2-7; the match to TRBD2 covers 14 bases. Germline V CDR1 and CDR2: SNHLY, FYNNEI. V dropped 6 bases and J dropped 4; count of bases not matched to a gene: 11. The length of the CDR3 is 17 residues. The chain's CDR3 is CASRRLAGGPGVYEQYF. CDR3 DNA sequence: TGTGCCAGCAGGCGACTAGCGGGAGGGCCCGGAGTTTACGAGCAGTACTTC.

The chain uses TRBV10-1 and TRBJ1-1; 9 bases match TRBD1. Germline V gives CDR1 WNHNN, CDR2 SYGVQD (reference sequence). There are 13 residues in the CDR3. After removal of 6 bases from V and 13 bases from J, the junction contained 12 bases not matched to a gene. CDR3 amino acids: CASRGQGRTKLFF. The DNA of the CDR3 is TGCGCCAGCAGGGGACAGGGTCGTACTAAGCTTTTCTTT.

The V call is TRBV25-1, the J call TRBJ1-6; D gene ambiguous. V lost 7 bases and J lost 8, with 18 bases in between. This CDR3 comprises 15 residues. Looked up from germline, CDR1 is MGHDK and CDR2 is SYGVNS. The CDR3 spells CASTRDDGGYSPLHF. The CDR3 DNA reads TGTGCCAGCACGCGCGACGACGGCGGTTATTCACCCCTCCACTTT.

The rearrangement joins TRBV29-1 to TRBJ2-7; D is uncertain. CDR1 is SQVTM, CDR2 ANQGSEA, per germline. The ends were cut back, 6 bases at V and 2 bases at J, with 11 bases in the middle. The CDR3 loop spans 12 amino acids. The CDR3 sequence is CSVARETYEQYF. CDR3 bases: TGCAGCGTAGCCAGAGAAACCTACGAGCAGTACTTC.

The genes are TRBV2 and TRBJ2-3; possible D gene TRBD2, 5 bases. V was clipped by 8 bases and J by 2 bases, with 11 bases between them. From germline, CDR1 is SNHLY and CDR2 FYNNEI. This CDR3 region has 13 residues. CDR3 residues: CASERELTDTQYF. CDR3 nucleotides: TGTGCCAGCGAAAGGGAGCTCACAGATACGCAGTATTTT.

This clone was detected once. V is TRBV23-1 and J is TRBJ2-1; 13 bases align to TRBD2. TRBV23-1 is annotated as an ORF whose role is uncertain. V lost 2 bases, J lost 4 bases, and 8 bases stayed unmatched. The CDR3 totals 18 residues. In nucleotides, the CDR3 is TGCGCCAGCAGTCAAATACTAGCGGGGGGGACCAGATACAATGAGCAGTTCTTC. The encoded protein is CASSQILAGGTRYNEQFF.

This chain joins TRBV18 and TRBJ1-1; no firm D call. V dropped 3 bases and J dropped 0 bases, with 14 bases sitting between them. CDR3 length equals 16 residues. Germline-derived CDR1 and CDR2 are KGHSH and LQKENI. CDR3: CASSPPGRGLNTEAFF. The CDR3, as DNA: TGTGCCAGCTCACCTCCCGGGCGGGGATTGAACACTGAAGCTTTCTTT. Together with reference TRBV18 and TRBJ1-1, the CDR3 gives the full variable domain: NAGVMQNPRHLVRRRGQEARLRCSPMKGHSHVYWYRQLPEEGLKFMVYLQKENIIDESGMPKERFSAEFPKEGPSILRIQQVVRGDSAAYFCASSPPGRGLNTEAFFGQGTRLTVV.

This sequence joins TRBV6-5 and TRBJ1-4; maybe TRBD1 (5 bases). The CDR3 consists of 14 residues. The V and J ends lost 6 bases and 3 bases respectively, with 11 bases between them. Germline lookup yields CDR1 MNHEY and CDR2 SVGAGI. The DNA for the CDR3 is TGTGCCAGCAGCTCGTTGGGGGCTAATGAAAAACTGTTTTTT. Translated, it gives CASSSLGANEKLFF.

This chain connects TRBV5-1 to TRBJ2-7; TRBD2 aligns across 11 bases. Germline V gene lookup returns CDR1 SGHRS and CDR2 YFSETQ. V shed 0 bases and J 1 base; nucleotides not matched to a gene: 3. The CDR3 totals 16 residues. For the CDR3, the DNA is TGCGCCAGCAGCTTGGTTCCTAGCGGGGGGTCCTACGAGCAGTACTTC. As protein: CASSLVPSGGSYEQYF.

This chain connects TRBV19 to TRBJ1-4, with D maybe TRBD1 (5 bases). This CDR3 comprises 14 residues. V was shortened by 6 bases and J by 3 bases, with 11 bases between the two germline ends. Germline loops: CDR1 LNHDA, CDR2 SQIVND (reference sequence). In nucleotides, the CDR3 is TGTGCCAGTAGGGGGGGGTCGGCTAATGAAAAACTGTTTTTT. Its protein is CASRGGSANEKLFF.

CDR3 in amino acids: CASSYSMGVSGYTF. CDR3 in DNA: TGTGCCAGCAGTTACTCGATGGGGGTGAGTGGCTACACCTTC. This chain links TRBV6-5 with TRBJ1-2; tentatively, D is TRBD1 (5 bases). Germline values: CDR1 MNHEY, CDR2 SVGAGI. The CDR3 is 14 residues long. V was cut by 0 bases and J by 7 bases, with 12 bases left in between.

The CDR3 loop reads CASRRGETPYF. The CDR3 bases are TGTGCCAGCAGAAGGGGGGAAACCCCGTATTTT. The genes are TRBV6-5 and TRBJ2-3; the D gene could be TRBD1 or TRBD2 (6 bases each). This CDR3 contains 11 residues. Germline-derived CDR1 and CDR2 are MNHEY and SVGAGI. V shed 6 bases and J shed 14 bases, with 15 bases lying between them.

The chain has TRBV7-8 and TRBJ1-1; 8 bases map to TRBD1. Trimming at V came to 4 bases and at J to 4 bases, leaving 8 bases not matched to a gene. The germline CDR1 and CDR2 sequences are SGHVS and FQNEAQ. The CDR3 is 15 amino acids. The CDR3 sequence is CASSYIDRGGTEAFF. CDR3 coding DNA: TGTGCCAGCAGCTACATTGACAGGGGTGGCACTGAAGCTTTCTTT.

The chain employs TRBV25-1 and TRBJ2-1, with D possibly TRBD2 on 5 matching bases. CDR3 size: 15 residues. Germline V gene lookup returns CDR1 MGHDK and CDR2 SYGVNS. V lost 7 bases and J lost 0, with 13 bases in between. CDR3 DNA: TGTGCCAGCATTGGCCGGAGCGGCTCCTACAATGAGCAGTTCTTC. Residues: CASIGRSGSYNEQFF.

This chain connects TRBV5-1 to TRBJ1-5; D uncertain. The CDR3 spans 10 residues. V lost 5 bases to trimming and J lost 6 bases, with 3 bases between them. Per germline, CDR1 SGHRS and CDR2 YFSETQ. CDR3 coding DNA: TGCGCCAGCAGAGGTCAGCCCCAGCATTTT. It is translated as CASRGQPQHF.

The chain links TRBV23-1 to TRBJ1-2; D not resolved. TRBV23-1 is sorted into the ORF group, with uncertain function. Trimming took 6 bases from V and 1 from J, leaving 18 bases between them. The CDR3 runs to 16 residues. CDR3 sequence reads: CASSLLFSEVNYGYTF. CDR3 bases: TGCGCCAGCAGCCTCCTCTTCAGCGAAGTTAACTATGGCTACACCTTC.

The chain links TRBV2 to TRBJ1-1, with D possibly matching TRBD1 (5 bases). Germline-derived CDR1 and CDR2 are SNHLY and FYNNEI. The CDR3 runs 14 residues. The V gene lost 6 bases and the J gene lost 0 bases, with 11 bases spanning the gap. The CDR3 DNA follows: TGTGCCAGCAGCATCGGGACCCTGAACACTGAAGCTTTCTTT. It specifies CASSIGTLNTEAFF.